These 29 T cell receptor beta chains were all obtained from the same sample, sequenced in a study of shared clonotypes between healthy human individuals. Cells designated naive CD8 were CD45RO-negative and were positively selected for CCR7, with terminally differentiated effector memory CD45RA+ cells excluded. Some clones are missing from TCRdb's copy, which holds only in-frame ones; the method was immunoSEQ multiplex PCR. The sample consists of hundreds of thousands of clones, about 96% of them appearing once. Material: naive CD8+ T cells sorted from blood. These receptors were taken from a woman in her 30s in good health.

The CDR3 is CASSLSAGTANYEQYF. Here the CDR3 DNA reads TGTGCCAGCAGTTTGAGTGCGGGGACAGCCAACTACGAGCAGTACTTC. This chain connects TRBV27 to TRBJ2-7; D may be TRBD1 (7 bases). This CDR3 spans 16 amino acids. V lost 3 bases and J lost 3, with 18 bases in between. Germline V gene sequence: CDR1 MNHEY, CDR2 SMNVEV (reference sequence).

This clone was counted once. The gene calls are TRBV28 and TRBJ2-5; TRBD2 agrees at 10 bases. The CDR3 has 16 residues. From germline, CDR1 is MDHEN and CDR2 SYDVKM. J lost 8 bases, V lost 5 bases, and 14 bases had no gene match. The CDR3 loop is CASSRTSGPLYETQYF. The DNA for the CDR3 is TGTGCCAGCAGTAGGACTAGCGGCCCCTTGTACGAAACCCAGTACTTC.

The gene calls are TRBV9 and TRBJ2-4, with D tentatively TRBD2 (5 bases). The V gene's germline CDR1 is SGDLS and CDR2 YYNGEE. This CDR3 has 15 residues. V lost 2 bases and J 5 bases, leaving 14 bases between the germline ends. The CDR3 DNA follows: TGTGCCAGCAGCGTCGGCGGGCGGTATCAAAACATTCAGTACTTC. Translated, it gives CASSVGGRYQNIQYF. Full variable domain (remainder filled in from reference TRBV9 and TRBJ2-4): DSGVTQTPKHLITATGQRVTLRCSPRSGDLSVYWYQQSLDQGLQFLIQYYNGEERAKGNILERFSAQQFPDLHSELNLSSLELGDSALYFCASSVGGRYQNIQYFGAGTRLSVL.

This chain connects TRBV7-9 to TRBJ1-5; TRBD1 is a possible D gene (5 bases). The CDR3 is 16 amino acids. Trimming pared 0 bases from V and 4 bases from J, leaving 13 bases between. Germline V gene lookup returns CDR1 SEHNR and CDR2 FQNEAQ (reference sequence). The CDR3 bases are TGTGCCAGCAGCTTAGCAGAGGCTGGGGGGAATCAGCCCCAGCATTTT. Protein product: CASSLAEAGGNQPQHF.

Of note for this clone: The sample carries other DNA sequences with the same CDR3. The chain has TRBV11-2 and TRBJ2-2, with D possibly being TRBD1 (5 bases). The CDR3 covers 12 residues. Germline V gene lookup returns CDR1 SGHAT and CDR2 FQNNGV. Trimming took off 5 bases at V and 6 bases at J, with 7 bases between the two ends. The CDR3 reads CASSLGAGELFF. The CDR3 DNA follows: TGTGCCAGCAGCCTAGGGGCCGGGGAGCTGTTTTTT.

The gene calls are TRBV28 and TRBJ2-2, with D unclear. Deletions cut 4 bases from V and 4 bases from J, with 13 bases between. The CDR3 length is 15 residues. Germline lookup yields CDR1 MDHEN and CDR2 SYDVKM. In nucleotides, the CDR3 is TGTGCCAGCAGTTATTATATGGGCCCCACCGGGGAGCTGTTTTTT. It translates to CASSYYMGPTGELFF.

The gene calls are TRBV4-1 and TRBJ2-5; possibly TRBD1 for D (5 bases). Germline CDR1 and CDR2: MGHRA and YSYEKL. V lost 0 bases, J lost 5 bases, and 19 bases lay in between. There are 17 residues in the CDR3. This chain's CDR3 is CASSQEDTGPGSETQYF. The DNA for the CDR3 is TGCGCCAGCAGCCAAGAAGATACAGGACCAGGGTCGGAGACCCAGTACTTC.

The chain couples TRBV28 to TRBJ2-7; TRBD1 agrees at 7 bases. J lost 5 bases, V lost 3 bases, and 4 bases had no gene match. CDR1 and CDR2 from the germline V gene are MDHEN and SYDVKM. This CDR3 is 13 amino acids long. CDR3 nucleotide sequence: TGTGCCAGCAGTTTCTTACAGGGGAACGAGCAGTACTTC. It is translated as CASSFLQGNEQYF.

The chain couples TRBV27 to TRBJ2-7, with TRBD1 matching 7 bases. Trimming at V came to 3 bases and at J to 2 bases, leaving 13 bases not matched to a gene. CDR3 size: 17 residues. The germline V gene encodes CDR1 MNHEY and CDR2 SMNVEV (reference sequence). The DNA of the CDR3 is TGTGCCAGCAGTTTTGGTTCGGGTATGGACAGGACCTACGAGCAGTACTTC. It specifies CASSFGSGMDRTYEQYF.

The CDR3: CASSFGGSGYTF. The CDR3 nucleotides are TGTGCCAGCAGTTTTGGGGGGAGCGGCTACACCTTC. This sequence joins TRBV28 and TRBJ1-2, with TRBD1 as a possible D gene (5 bases). The CDR3 loop spans 12 amino acids. Trimming shortened V by 3 bases and J by 8 bases, and 10 bases separated the two germline ends. Germline V lookup: CDR1 MDHEN, CDR2 SYDVKM.

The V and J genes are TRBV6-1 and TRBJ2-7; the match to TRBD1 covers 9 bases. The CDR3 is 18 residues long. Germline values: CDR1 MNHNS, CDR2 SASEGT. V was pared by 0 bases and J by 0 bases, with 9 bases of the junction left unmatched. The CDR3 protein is CASSEAPLGQGISYEQYF. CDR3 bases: TGTGCCAGCAGTGAAGCCCCGCTTGGACAGGGGATCTCCTACGAGCAGTACTTC.

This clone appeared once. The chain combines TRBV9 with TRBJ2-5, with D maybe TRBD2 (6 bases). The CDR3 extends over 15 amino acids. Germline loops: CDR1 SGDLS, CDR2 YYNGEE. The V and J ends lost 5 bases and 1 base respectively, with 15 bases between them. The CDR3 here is CASSPWVGGQETQYF. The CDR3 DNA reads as TGTGCCAGCAGTCCCTGGGTGGGGGGCCAAGAGACCCAGTACTTC.

CDR3 sequence: CASRLLAVSYEQYF. DNA for the CDR3: TGTGCCAGCAGGCTCCTGGCGGTCTCCTACGAGCAGTACTTC. V usage is TRBV27 and J usage is TRBJ2-7; D is uncertain. CDR3 length equals 14 residues. Germline assignment: CDR1 MNHEY and CDR2 SMNVEV (reference sequence). The V end was cut by 6 bases, the J end by 0 bases, with 12 bases between.

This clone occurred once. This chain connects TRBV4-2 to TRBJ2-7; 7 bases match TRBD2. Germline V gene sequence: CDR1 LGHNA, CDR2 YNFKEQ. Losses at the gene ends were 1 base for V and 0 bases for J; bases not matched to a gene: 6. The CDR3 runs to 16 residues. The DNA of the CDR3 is TGTGCCAGCAGCCAAGGGCTAGCGGAAAGCTCCTACGAGCAGTACTTC. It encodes CASSQGLAESSYEQYF.

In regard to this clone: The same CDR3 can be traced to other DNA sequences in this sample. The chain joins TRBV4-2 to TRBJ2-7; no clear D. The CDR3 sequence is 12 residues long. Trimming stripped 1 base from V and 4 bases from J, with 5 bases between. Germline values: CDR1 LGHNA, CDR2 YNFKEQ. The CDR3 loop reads CASSQGGYEQYF. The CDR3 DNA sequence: TGTGCCAGCAGCCAAGGAGGTTACGAGCAGTACTTC.

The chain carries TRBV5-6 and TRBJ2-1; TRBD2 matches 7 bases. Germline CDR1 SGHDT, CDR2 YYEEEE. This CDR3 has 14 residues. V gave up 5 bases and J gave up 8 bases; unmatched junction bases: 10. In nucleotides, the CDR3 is TGTGCCAGCAGTAGGGAGGGCCGGATCGATGAGCAGTTCTTC. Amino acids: CASSREGRIDEQFF. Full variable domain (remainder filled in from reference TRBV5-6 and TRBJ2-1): DAGVTQSPTHLIKTRGQQVTLRCSPKSGHDTVSWYQQALGQGPQFIFQYYEEEERQRGNFPDRFSGHQFPNYSSELNVNALLLGDSALYLCASSREGRIDEQFFGPGTRLTVL.

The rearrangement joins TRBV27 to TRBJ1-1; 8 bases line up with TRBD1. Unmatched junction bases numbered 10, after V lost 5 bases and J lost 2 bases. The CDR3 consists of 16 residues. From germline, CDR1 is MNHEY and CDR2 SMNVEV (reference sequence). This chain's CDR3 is CASSRFPTGVNTEAFF. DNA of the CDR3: TGTGCCAGCAGTCGCTTCCCGACAGGGGTTAACACTGAAGCTTTCTTT.

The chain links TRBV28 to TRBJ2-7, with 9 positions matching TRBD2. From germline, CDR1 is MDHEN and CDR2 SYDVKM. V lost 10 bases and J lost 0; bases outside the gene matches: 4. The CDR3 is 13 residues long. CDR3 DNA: TGTGCCACCAGCGGGAGGAGCTCCTACGAGCAGTACTTC. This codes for CATSGRSSYEQYF.

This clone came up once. CDR3 protein: CASSFGNTIYF. CDR3 nucleotides: TGTGCCAGCAGTTTTGGAAACACCATATATTTT. V is TRBV25-1 and J is TRBJ1-3; D not resolved. Trimming pared 5 bases from V and 3 bases from J, leaving 2 bases between. Per the germline V gene, CDR1 is MGHDK and CDR2 is SYGVNS. The CDR3 spans 11 residues.

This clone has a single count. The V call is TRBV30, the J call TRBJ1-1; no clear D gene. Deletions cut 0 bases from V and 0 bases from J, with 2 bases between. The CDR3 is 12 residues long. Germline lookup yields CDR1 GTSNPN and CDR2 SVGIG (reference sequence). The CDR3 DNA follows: TGTGCCTGGAGTGTATTGAACACTGAAGCTTTCTTT. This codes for CAWSVLNTEAFF.

The CDR3 sequence: CASSRQGTPYNEQFF. The CDR3 coding sequence is TGTGCCAGCAGTCGACAGGGGACCCCCTACAATGAGCAGTTCTTC. The J gene is TRBJ2-1, the V gene TRBV27; 8 bases are shared with TRBD1. Unmatched junction bases numbered 5, after V lost 5 bases and J lost 2 bases. CDR1 and CDR2 from the germline V gene are MNHEY and SMNVEV (reference sequence). The CDR3 is 15 residues long.

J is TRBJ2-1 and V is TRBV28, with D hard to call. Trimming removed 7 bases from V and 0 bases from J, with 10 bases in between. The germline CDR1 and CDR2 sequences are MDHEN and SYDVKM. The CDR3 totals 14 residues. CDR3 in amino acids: CASKGPSSYNEQFF. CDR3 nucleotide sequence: TGTGCCAGCAAAGGTCCTAGCTCCTACAATGAGCAGTTCTTC.

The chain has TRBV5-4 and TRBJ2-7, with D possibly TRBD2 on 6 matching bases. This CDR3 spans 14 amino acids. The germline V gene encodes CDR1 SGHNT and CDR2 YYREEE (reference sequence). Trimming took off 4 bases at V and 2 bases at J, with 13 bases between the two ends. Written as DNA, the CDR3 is TGTGCCAGCAGCCAGGCGACTAGGGCCTACGAGCAGTACTTC. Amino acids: CASSQATRAYEQYF.

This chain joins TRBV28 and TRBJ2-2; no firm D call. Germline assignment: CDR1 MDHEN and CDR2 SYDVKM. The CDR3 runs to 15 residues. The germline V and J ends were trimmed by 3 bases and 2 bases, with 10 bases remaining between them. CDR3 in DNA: TGTGCCAGCAGTTTTCTGGGCAGAAACACCGGGGAGCTGTTTTTT. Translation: CASSFLGRNTGELFF.

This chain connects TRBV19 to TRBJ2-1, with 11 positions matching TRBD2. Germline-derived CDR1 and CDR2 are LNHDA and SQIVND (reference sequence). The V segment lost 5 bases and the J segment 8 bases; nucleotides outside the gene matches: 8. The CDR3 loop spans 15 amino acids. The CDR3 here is CASSVLAGDRYEQFF. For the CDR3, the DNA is TGTGCCAGTAGTGTACTAGCGGGAGACCGGTATGAGCAGTTCTTC.

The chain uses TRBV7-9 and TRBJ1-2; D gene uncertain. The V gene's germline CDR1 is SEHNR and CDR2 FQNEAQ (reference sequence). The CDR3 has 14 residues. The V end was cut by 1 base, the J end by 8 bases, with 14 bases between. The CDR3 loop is CASSLDPSGVGYTF. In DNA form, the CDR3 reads TGTGCCAGCAGCTTAGACCCCTCCGGGGTGGGCTACACCTTC.

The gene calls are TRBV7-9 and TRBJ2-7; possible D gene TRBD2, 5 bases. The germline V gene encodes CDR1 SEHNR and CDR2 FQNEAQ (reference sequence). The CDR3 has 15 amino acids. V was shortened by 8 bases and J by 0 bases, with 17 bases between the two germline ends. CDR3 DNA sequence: TGTGCCAGCTCAGGCGGCGGGCCCAGCTCCTACGAGCAGTACTTC. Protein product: CASSGGGPSSYEQYF.

The CDR3 reads CASSLASQRLEQFF. DNA for the CDR3: TGCGCCAGCAGCTTGGCGTCCCAGCGCCTAGAGCAGTTCTTC. The chain recombines TRBV5-1 with TRBJ2-1; D is undetermined. This CDR3 comprises 14 residues. Trimming removed 0 bases at V and 10 bases at J, with 14 bases between. Germline V gene lookup returns CDR1 SGHRS and CDR2 YFSETQ.

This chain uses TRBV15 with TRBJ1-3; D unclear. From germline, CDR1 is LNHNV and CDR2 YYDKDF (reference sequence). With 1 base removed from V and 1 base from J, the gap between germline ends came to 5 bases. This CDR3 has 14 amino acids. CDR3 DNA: TGTGCCACCAGCAGAGTGCGGTCTGGAAACACCATATATTTT. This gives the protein CATSRVRSGNTIYF.